This T cell receptor (beta chain) was retrieved from a study of early T cells in non-severe SARS-CoV-2 infection. About the research overall: Sequencing of bulk RNA from unsorted whole blood was done, without chain pairing.

Between the trimmed V and J ends, which lost 2 bases and 3 bases, there was a span of 14 bases. CDR1 is SQVTM, CDR2 ANQGSEA, per germline. The length of the CDR3 is 14 residues. Unique molecular identifiers were affixed to single, distinct cDNA molecules. TCRdb re-called the 5' RACE reads through MiXCR, storing one row per CDR3 protein. The data contain 50,000 or so distinct CDR3 sequences, about 12% of them singletons. Sequencing input: whole blood. The sequence derives from an adult who was a healthcare worker with PCR-confirmed SARS-CoV-2 infection or an uninfected control (not recorded which). The J gene is TRBJ2-7, the V gene TRBV29-1; possible D gene TRBD1, 6 bases. The CDR3 DNA follows: TGCAGCGTTGAATTTCAGGGGCAAAACTACGAGCAGTACTTC. Residues: CSVEFQGQNYEQYF.